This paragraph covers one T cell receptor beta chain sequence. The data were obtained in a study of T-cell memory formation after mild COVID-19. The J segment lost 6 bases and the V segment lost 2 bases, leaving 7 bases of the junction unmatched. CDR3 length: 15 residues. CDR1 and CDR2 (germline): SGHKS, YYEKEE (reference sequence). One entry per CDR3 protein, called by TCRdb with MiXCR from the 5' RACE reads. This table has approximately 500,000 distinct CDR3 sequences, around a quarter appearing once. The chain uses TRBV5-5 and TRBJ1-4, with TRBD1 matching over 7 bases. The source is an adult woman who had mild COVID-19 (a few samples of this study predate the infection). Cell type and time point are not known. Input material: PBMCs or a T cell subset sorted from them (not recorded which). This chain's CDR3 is CASSFSATGHEKLFF. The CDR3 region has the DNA TGTGCCAGCAGCTTCTCAGCGACAGGGCATGAAAAACTGTTTTTT.